The clone carrying this T cell receptor (beta chain) came up many times. The antigen is unknown. The data were taken from a study of T-cell reconstitution after alpha-beta-depleted transplantation in children. Overall study results and limits: Surviving recipient T cells and thymic progenitors underlay high day-60 TCRbeta diversity in some patients. Alpha-beta T cells present about two months after transplant were reported to originate from several hundred expanded graft clones. T cells produced anew were the main source of T-cell counts and diversity one year after transplant.

The V gene end was trimmed by 6 bases and the J gene end by 7 bases; junction bases not matched to a gene: 6. This CDR3 is built from 12 residues. Unique molecular identifiers were used in preparing the TCRbeta library. TCRdb reprocessed the PCR reads via MiXCR and lists one record per CDR3 protein. The data hold tens of thousands of distinct CDR3 sequences, with roughly 4.5% observed a single time. The sequence derives from a boy under two years old who had a stem cell transplant for acute myeloid leukemia, so the T cells may come from the graft donor. The chain has TRBV12-3 or TRBV12-4 and TRBJ2-7, with 7 bases identical to TRBD2. Sample: PBMCs, mostly from graft donor cells, taken 180 days after TCRalphabeta/CD19-depleted stem cell transplant. The CDR3 reads CASSPGGGEQYF. DNA of the CDR3: TGTGCCAGCAGCCCGGGGGGTGGAGAGCAGTACTTC.